This T cell receptor beta chain was retrieved from a study of CD8 T cells in Susac syndrome. In blood CD8+ and CD4+ T cells, TCR beta underwent sequencing. In the multiple sclerosis control group, patients were treatment-naive and had stable or active relapsing-remitting disease. Reverse transcription used about 0.5 to 1 ug RNA and random hexamers. Amplification of TCR beta CDR3 used immunoSEQ multiplex PCR across 54 Vbeta and 13 Jbeta. Using its own MiXCR run on the immunoSEQ multiplex PCR reads, TCRdb lists one record per CDR3 protein. The top ten hold 0.1% to 0.12% of the sample, which has around 77,000 distinct CDR3 sequences, under 96% seen once. The CDR3 covers 14 residues. Germline CDR1 SNHLY, CDR2 FYNNEI. With V trimmed by 7 bases and J by 5 bases, 10 bases remained unmatched. This clonotype was detected only once.

The chain links TRBV2 to TRBJ1-1; 7 nucleotides align to TRBD1. The sequence derives from a human donor with multiple sclerosis. What was sequenced was CD4+ T cells from PBMCs. The CDR3 is CASNQKGGRTEAFF. DNA for the CDR3: TGTGCCAGCAACCAAAAAGGGGGCAGGACTGAAGCTTTCTTT.